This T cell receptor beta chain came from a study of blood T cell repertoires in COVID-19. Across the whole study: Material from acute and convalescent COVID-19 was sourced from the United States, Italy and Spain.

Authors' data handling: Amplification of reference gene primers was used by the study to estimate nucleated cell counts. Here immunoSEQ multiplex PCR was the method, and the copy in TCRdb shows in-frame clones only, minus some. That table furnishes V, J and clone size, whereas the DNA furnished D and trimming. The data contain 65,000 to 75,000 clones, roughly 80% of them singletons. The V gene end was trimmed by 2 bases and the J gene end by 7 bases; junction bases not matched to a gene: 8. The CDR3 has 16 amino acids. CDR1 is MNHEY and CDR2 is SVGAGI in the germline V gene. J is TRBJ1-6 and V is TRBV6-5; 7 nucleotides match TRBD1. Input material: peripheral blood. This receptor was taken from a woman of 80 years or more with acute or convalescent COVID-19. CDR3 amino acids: CASSYPRDRGNSPLHF. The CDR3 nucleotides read TGTGCCAGCAGTTACCCGAGGGACAGAGGAAATTCACCCCTCCACTTT.